Shown below are 14 T cell receptor beta chains from a single sample sequenced in a study of cytomegalovirus exposure and HLA in healthy donors. The PCR employed 60 Vbeta primers together with 13 Jbeta primers. Sequenced by immunoSEQ multiplex PCR; TCRdb stores in-frame clones only, minus some. Among 100,000 to 150,000 clones listed, about two thirds were seen once. The sample consisted of PBMCs. The receptors were sampled from a woman in her sixties in good health and CMV-seropositive.

The chain joins TRBV27 to TRBJ1-4, with TRBD1 matching over 9 bases. The CDR3 extends over 15 amino acids. Trimming cost V 7 bases and J 10 bases; bases outside gene matches: 13. Germline V gives CDR1 MNHEY, CDR2 SMNVEV (reference sequence). The CDR3 protein is CASKGGGTGSGKLFF. In DNA, the CDR3 is TGTGCCAGCAAGGGGGGTGGGACAGGGAGTGGAAAACTGTTTTTT.

This clone came up a few times. The chain has TRBV5-1 and TRBJ1-5, with 8 bases fitting TRBD1. Germline V CDR1 and CDR2: SGHRS, YFSETQ. Trimming removed 0 bases from V and 6 bases from J; junction bases left unmatched: 2. CDR3 length: 14 amino acids. The chain's CDR3 is CASSLGQGAQPQHF. Written as DNA, the CDR3 is TGCGCCAGCAGCTTGGGGCAGGGGGCTCAGCCCCAGCATTTT.

The chain couples TRBV27 to TRBJ1-5, with TRBD1 identical over 8 bases. Trimming at V came to 5 bases and at J to 0 bases, leaving 9 bases not matched to a gene. Germline CDR1 and CDR2: MNHEY and SMNVEV (reference sequence). There are 17 residues in the CDR3. The CDR3 sequence is CASSGQGDSYSNQPQHF. The DNA for the CDR3 is TGTGCCAGCAGTGGACAGGGCGATTCCTATAGCAATCAGCCCCAGCATTTT.

The gene calls are TRBV29-1 and TRBJ1-1; D is perhaps TRBD1 (6 bases). The V end was cut by 8 bases, the J end by 1 base, with 11 bases between. Germline loops: CDR1 SQVTM, CDR2 ANQGSEA. There are 12 residues in the CDR3. CDR3 residues: CSIGQQNTEAFF. The CDR3, as DNA: TGCAGCATAGGACAGCAGAACACTGAAGCTTTCTTT.

The rearrangement uses TRBV12-5 and TRBJ1-1, with 7 bases matching TRBD1. From germline, CDR1 is LGHNT and CDR2 FRNRAP. This CDR3 is built from 14 residues. The V and J ends lost 3 bases and 4 bases, in that order; junction bases with no gene match: 5. CDR3 in amino acids: CASGLSGGSTEAFF. For the CDR3, the DNA is TGTGCTAGTGGTTTATCAGGGGGGAGCACTGAAGCTTTCTTT.

This chain connects TRBV9 to TRBJ2-7; D remains ambiguous. Trimming left V 0 bases short and J 3 bases short, with 10 bases between. CDR1 is SGDLS, CDR2 YYNGEE, per germline. The CDR3 totals 14 residues. CDR3 sequence: CASSVGSDYYEQYF. The CDR3 DNA reads TGTGCCAGCAGCGTAGGTTCAGATTACTACGAGCAGTACTTC. Together with reference TRBV9 and TRBJ2-7, the CDR3 gives the full variable domain: DSGVTQTPKHLITATGQRVTLRCSPRSGDLSVYWYQQSLDQGLQFLIQYYNGEERAKGNILERFSAQQFPDLHSELNLSSLELGDSALYFCASSVGSDYYEQYFGPGTRLTVT.

J is TRBJ2-5 and V is TRBV9; the match to TRBD1 covers 12 bases. V lost 0 bases and J lost 5; bases outside the gene matches: 5. The CDR3 sequence is 16 residues long. Germline CDR1 SGDLS, CDR2 YYNGEE. The CDR3 DNA follows: TGTGCCAGCAGCGTAGCGGGACAGGGGGCAGGTGAGACCCAGTACTTC. Translation: CASSVAGQGAGETQYF.

CDR3 sequence: CSVSGDTEAFF. The DNA for the CDR3 is TGCAGTGTCTCTGGAGACACTGAAGCTTTCTTT. This chain joins TRBV20-1 and TRBJ1-1; D ambiguous. V lost 7 bases to trimming and J lost 3 bases, with 9 bases between them. The CDR3 has 11 residues. CDR1 is DFQATT, CDR2 SNEGSKA, per germline (reference sequence).

This clone was counted a few times. This chain joins TRBV10-3 and TRBJ1-1; D remains unclear. CDR1 ENHRY and CDR2 SYGVKD come from the germline V gene. V lost 8 bases to trimming and J lost 1 base, with 11 bases between them. The CDR3 covers 13 residues. In DNA, the CDR3 is TGTGCCATCTTGTCTGAGGGGAACACTGAAGCTTTCTTT. It yields the protein CAILSEGNTEAFF.

The chain employs TRBV20-1 and TRBJ1-1; D is unresolved. V was cut by 0 bases and J by 11 bases, with 10 bases left in between. Germline CDR1 and CDR2: DFQATT and SNEGSKA (reference sequence). The CDR3 is made up of 11 amino acids. This CDR3 reads CSARESFLAFF. As DNA, the CDR3 is TGCAGTGCTAGAGAGAGTTTTTTGGCTTTCTTT.

The rearrangement uses TRBV9 and TRBJ1-6; D is possibly TRBD1 (5 bases). CDR1 is SGDLS, CDR2 YYNGEE, per germline. V was shortened by 4 bases and J by 7 bases, with 15 bases between the two germline ends. CDR3 length equals 15 residues. CDR3 in DNA: TGTGCCAGCAGCCCGGGGGGGGGTAACAATTCACCCCTCCACTTT. Encoded protein: CASSPGGGNNSPLHF.

In this sample, this clone turned up a few times. J is TRBJ2-2 and V is TRBV7-9; D is perhaps TRBD2 (6 bases). Germline CDR1 and CDR2: SEHNR and FQNEAQ (reference sequence). The CDR3 runs 16 residues. Trimming shortened V by 4 bases and J by 1 base, and 13 bases separated the two germline ends. Here the CDR3 reads CASSSGTPGNTGELFF. The DNA for the CDR3 is TGTGCCAGCAGCTCGGGGACTCCAGGGAACACCGGGGAGCTGTTTTTT.

The V gene is TRBV9, the J gene TRBJ2-6; 7 bases match TRBD1. Germline trimming cut 3 bases from V and 4 bases from J; bases unmatched to any gene: 10. The germline V gene encodes CDR1 SGDLS and CDR2 YYNGEE. The CDR3 runs 17 residues. CDR3 coding DNA: TGTGCCAGCAGCGGAGGACAGGAACTGAAAGGGGCCAACGTCCTGACTTTC. It yields the protein CASSGGQELKGANVLTF.

The gene calls are TRBV2 and TRBJ2-7; 8 bases map to TRBD1. The CDR3 length is 13 residues. The germline V gene encodes CDR1 SNHLY and CDR2 FYNNEI. V was clipped by 8 bases and J by 7 bases; unmatched bases: 10. CDR3 nucleotides: TGTGCCAGCCTGGACAGGGTCTCTCGGGAGCAGTACTTC. As protein: CASLDRVSREQYF.